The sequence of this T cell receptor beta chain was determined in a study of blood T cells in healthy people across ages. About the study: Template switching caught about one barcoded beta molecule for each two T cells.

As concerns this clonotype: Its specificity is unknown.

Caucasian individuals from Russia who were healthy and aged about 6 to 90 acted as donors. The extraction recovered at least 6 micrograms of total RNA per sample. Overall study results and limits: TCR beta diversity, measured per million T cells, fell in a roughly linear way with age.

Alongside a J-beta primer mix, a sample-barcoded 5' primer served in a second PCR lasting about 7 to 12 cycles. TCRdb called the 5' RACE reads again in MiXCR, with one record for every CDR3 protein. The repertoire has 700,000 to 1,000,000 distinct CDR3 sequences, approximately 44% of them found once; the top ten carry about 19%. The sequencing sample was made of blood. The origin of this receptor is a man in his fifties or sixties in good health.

Here the CDR3 reads CASAAGTGRYNEQFF. The CDR3 region has the DNA TGTGCCAGCGCCGCCGGGACAGGGCGTTACAATGAGCAGTTCTTC. The V and J genes are TRBV7-2 and TRBJ2-1, with TRBD1 identical over 9 bases. The length of the CDR3 is 15 residues. Germline values: CDR1 SGHTA, CDR2 FQGNSA. The V segment lost 8 bases and the J segment 4 bases; nucleotides outside the gene matches: 9.